The entry below gives a single TCR beta chain sequence along with its context. In germline, CDR1 is MNHEY, CDR2 SVGAGI. Trimming pared 3 bases from V and 7 bases from J, leaving 13 bases between. This CDR3 has 14 amino acids. This sample stems from a study of beta chain features in type 1 diabetes. Expressed TCRB transcripts were sequenced because the entire RNA isolate underwent reverse transcription. TCRdb's table, derived via immunoSEQ multiplex PCR, lists solely in-frame clones and lacks some. The table includes about 410,000 clones, around 13% detected once. The receptor's source is a man younger than 40 in good health. The chain has TRBV6-5 and TRBJ2-1, with a possible D match to TRBD2 (5 bases). The sample taken for sequencing was naive CD4+ T cells from blood. CDR3: CASSYGGERNEQFF. CDR3 DNA: TGTGCCAGCAGTTATGGTGGGGAGAGGAATGAGCAGTTCTTC.